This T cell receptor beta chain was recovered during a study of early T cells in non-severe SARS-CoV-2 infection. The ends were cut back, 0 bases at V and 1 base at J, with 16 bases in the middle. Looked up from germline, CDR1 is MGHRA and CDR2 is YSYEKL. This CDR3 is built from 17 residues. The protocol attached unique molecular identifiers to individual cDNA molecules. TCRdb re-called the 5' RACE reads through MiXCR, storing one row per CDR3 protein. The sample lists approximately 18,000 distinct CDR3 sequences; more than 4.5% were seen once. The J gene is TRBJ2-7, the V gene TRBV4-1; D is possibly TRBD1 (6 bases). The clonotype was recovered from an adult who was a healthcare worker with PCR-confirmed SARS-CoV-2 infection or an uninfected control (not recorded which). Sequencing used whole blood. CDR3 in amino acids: CASSQEVSRGQSYEQYF. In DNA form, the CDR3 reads TGCGCCAGCAGCCAAGAGGTATCCAGGGGCCAATCCTACGAGCAGTACTTC.